The text below deals with one TCR beta chain. Its antigen is currently unknown. The germline V gene encodes CDR1 SGHDT and CDR2 YYEEEE. This CDR3 has 19 residues. Trimming took 2 bases from V and 7 from J; bases not matched to a gene: 19. Using viral peptide pools, the ViraFEST assay grew out antigen-specific CD4+ T cells prior to sequencing. An approximately 10-day culture period preceded the isolation of CD4+ T cells. The individual was infected with SARS-CoV-2 between March and December 2020, as confirmed by PCR. Both day 3 and day 7 saw half the medium replaced with IL-2 medium. This sample was included in a study of vaccination effects on CD4 cells after COVID-19. Background on the study: Subjects were given two BNT162b2 or mRNA-1273 vaccine doses. Samples came from a couple of convalescent patients 16 days and one week before vaccination.

Profiled with immunoSEQ multiplex PCR; TCRdb holds only in-frame clones, not every one. The repertoire holds tens of thousands of clones, with under 80% as singletons. Notes on the study in general: Early timepoints after infection were absent, and convalescent patients were few in the study.

This chain uses TRBV5-6 with TRBJ2-3; 10 positions match TRBD2. The input for sequencing was CD4+ T cells from PBMCs cultured with HIV peptides, taken before COVID-19 vaccination. Regarding subset: HIV-1 Nef peptide pool negative control/reference culture. This TCR was recovered from a human donor who had a prior SARS-CoV-2 infection. The DNA of the CDR3 is TGTGCCAGCAGCTTACTAGCGGGGATCCCACCCGGAGGTTTGTATACGCAGTATTTT. Encoded protein: CASSLLAGIPPGGLYTQYF.